Presented here are 24 T cell receptor beta chains from one specimen sequenced in a study of blood T cell repertoires in COVID-19. Only in-frame clones appear in the TCRdb table, and some are missing; sequencing was by immunoSEQ multiplex PCR. This table holds about 190,000 clones, roughly 83% found once. The sequencing input was PBMCs or T cells enriched from blood (not recorded which). These TCRs come from a woman aged 25 to 39 who had recovered from COVID-19.

The chain links TRBV23-1 to TRBJ1-2, with D possibly matching TRBD1 (6 bases). TRBV23-1 is given ORF status, its function remaining uncertain. Trimming shortened V by 11 bases and J by 3 bases, and 22 bases separated the two germline ends. This CDR3 is built from 15 residues. The CDR3: CAGNRDIPIYYGYTF. CDR3 DNA sequence: TGCGCCGGGAACCGGGACATTCCTATCTACTATGGCTACACCTTC.

This sequence joins TRBV6-4 and TRBJ1-2, with 8 positions matching TRBD1. This CDR3 contains 16 residues. V dropped 4 bases and J dropped 2; count of bases not matched to a gene: 9. The germline V gene encodes CDR1 MRHNA and CDR2 SNTAGT. The CDR3 loop reads CASSGGTGGGNYGYTF. Written as DNA, the CDR3 is TGTGCCAGCAGTGGGGGCACAGGGGGAGGAAACTATGGCTACACCTTC.

This chain joins TRBV5-1 and TRBJ1-1; D unclear. The CDR3 length is 15 residues. Trimming removed 0 bases from V and 0 bases from J, with 9 bases in between. CDR1 is SGHRS, CDR2 YFSETQ, per germline. The DNA for the CDR3 is TGCGCCAGCAGCTTGGCCGGGGTCATGAACACTGAAGCTTTCTTT. Translation: CASSLAGVMNTEAFF.

The V gene is TRBV7-2, the J gene TRBJ1-1; unclear D gene. Germline values: CDR1 SGHTA, CDR2 FQGNSA. The germline V and J ends were trimmed by 3 bases and 10 bases, with 18 bases remaining between them. The CDR3 extends over 14 amino acids. CDR3 loop: CASSFRGSTLSAFF. CDR3 DNA: TGTGCCAGCAGCTTCCGGGGTTCCACCCTCTCAGCTTTCTTT.

In this sample, this clone turned up a few times. The V and J genes are TRBV12-3 or TRBV12-4 and TRBJ1-2, with a tentative D call TRBD1 (5 bases). Trimming left V 5 bases short and J 7 bases short, with 8 bases between. This CDR3 is 11 amino acids long. The CDR3 loop reads CASSQGSGYTF. Written as DNA, the CDR3 is TGTGCCAGCAGTCAGGGTTCTGGCTACACCTTC.

The genes are TRBV28 and TRBJ2-2; weak D call: TRBD2 (5 bases). This CDR3 is 17 amino acids long. Germline CDR1 and CDR2: MDHEN and SYDVKM. Trimming stripped 6 bases from V and 0 bases from J, with 17 bases between. In DNA, the CDR3 is TGTGCCAGCAGCTTCCCTCGGAGGAGGCCGAACACCGGGGAGCTGTTTTTT. Protein: CASSFPRRRPNTGELFF.

This clone was counted a single time. J is TRBJ2-7 and V is TRBV28; 7 nucleotides align to TRBD1. Germline lookup yields CDR1 MDHEN and CDR2 SYDVKM. V dropped 6 bases and J dropped 3; count of bases not matched to a gene: 11. The CDR3 totals 15 residues. In nucleotides, the CDR3 is TGTGCCAGCAGCCCTACAGGGGTTAGCCTCTACGAGCAGTACGTC. This translates into CASSPTGVSLYEQYV.

The chain has TRBV5-1 and TRBJ2-2, with 11 bases matching TRBD2. Germline trimming cut 4 bases from V and 4 bases from J; bases unmatched to any gene: 9. Germline V gives CDR1 SGHRS, CDR2 YFSETQ. CDR3 length equals 17 residues. This chain's CDR3 is CASSRKLAGASTGELFF. The CDR3, as DNA: TGCGCCAGCAGCCGAAAACTAGCGGGAGCGTCCACCGGGGAGCTGTTTTTT.

The chain links TRBV9 to TRBJ2-7; D is uncertain. Germline-derived CDR1 and CDR2 are SGDLS and YYNGEE. V was shortened by 0 bases and J by 2 bases, with 6 bases between the two germline ends. There are 13 residues in the CDR3. In DNA, the CDR3 is TGTGCCAGCAGCGTAGCCCCTGCCTACGAGCAGTACTTC. Its translation: CASSVAPAYEQYF.

A few counts support this clone. The rearrangement joins TRBV5-1 to TRBJ2-7, with 9 bases fitting TRBD2. The CDR3 sequence is 16 residues long. Per germline, CDR1 SGHRS and CDR2 YFSETQ. The V gene end was trimmed by 0 bases and the J gene end by 2 bases; junction bases not matched to a gene: 6. CDR3: CASSLGVAGATYEQYV. CDR3 nucleotide sequence: TGCGCCAGCAGCTTGGGGGTAGCGGGAGCTACCTACGAGCAGTACGTC.

This chain links TRBV5-4 with TRBJ2-3; D gene unclear. Germline V gene sequence: CDR1 SGHNT, CDR2 YYREEE (reference sequence). With 4 bases removed from V and 1 base from J, the gap between germline ends came to 10 bases. The CDR3 contains 14 residues. For the CDR3, the DNA is TGTGCCAGCAGCGCGGTGATGGGCACAGATACGCAGTATTTT. Its translation is CASSAVMGTDTQYF.

This sequence joins TRBV9 and TRBJ1-1; TRBD1 matches 7 bases. The junction had 11 bases not matched to a gene; V was cut back by 4 bases and J by 5 bases. This CDR3 has 15 residues. Per the germline V gene, CDR1 is SGDLS and CDR2 is YYNGEE. This CDR3 is CASSPRQGSWTEAFF. The DNA of the CDR3 is TGTGCCAGCAGCCCCCGACAGGGAAGTTGGACTGAAGCTTTCTTT.

The chain couples TRBV6-5 to TRBJ1-4; 8 bases align to TRBD1. CDR1 and CDR2 from the germline V gene are MNHEY and SVGAGI. The V gene end was trimmed by 5 bases and the J gene end by 1 base; junction bases not matched to a gene: 3. The CDR3 has 15 residues. The CDR3 is CASSKQGVTNEKLFF. The CDR3 DNA reads TGTGCCAGCAGTAAACAGGGGGTAACTAATGAAAAACTGTTTTTT.

The CDR3 reads CASKSGSGAPGTQYF. In nucleotides, the CDR3 is TGTGCCAGCAAGTCGGGTAGCGGGGCCCCGGGGACGCAGTATTTT. V gene TRBV28 combines with J gene TRBJ2-3, with 8 bases matching TRBD2. The CDR3 extends over 15 amino acids. Germline V gene data show CDR1 as MDHEN and CDR2 as SYDVKM. V trimming: 7 bases; J trimming: 9 bases; junction bases outside the gene matches: 15. Drawing the rest from reference TRBV28 and TRBJ2-3, the complete variable domain is DVKVTQSSRYLVKRTGEKVFLECVQDMDHENMFWYRQDPGLGLRLIYFSYDVKMKEKGDIPEGYSVSREKKERFSLILESASTNQTSMYLCASKSGSGAPGTQYFGPGTRLTVL.

This clone was found a few times. The chain combines TRBV2 with TRBJ2-3; 10 bases agree with TRBD1. CDR1 and CDR2 (germline): SNHLY, FYNNEI. J was trimmed by 0 bases and V by 6 bases; bases with no gene match: 0. The CDR3 covers 14 residues. The CDR3 sequence: CASRDRGSTDTQYF. CDR3 in DNA: TGTGCCAGCAGGGACAGGGGGAGCACAGATACGCAGTATTTT.

This chain joins TRBV7-9 and TRBJ1-1; 8 bases are a match to TRBD1. Germline V lookup: CDR1 SEHNR, CDR2 FQNEAQ (reference sequence). V shed 7 bases and J 0 bases; nucleotides not matched to a gene: 13. This CDR3 spans 17 amino acids. In DNA, the CDR3 is TGTGCCAGCACGGGGGACAGGAACCTCCTTATGAACACTGAAGCTTTCTTT. It encodes CASTGDRNLLMNTEAFF.

The rearrangement links TRBV7-3 to TRBJ2-1; 12 positions match TRBD2. Unmatched junction bases numbered 4, after V lost 0 bases and J lost 7 bases. Germline values: CDR1 SGHTA, CDR2 FQGTGA. The CDR3 length is 16 residues. CDR3 nucleotide sequence: TGTGCCAGCAGCTTAACGGTTACTAGCGGGAGGAATGAGCAGTTCTTC. It is translated as CASSLTVTSGRNEQFF.

This chain uses TRBV30 with TRBJ2-3; no firm D call. Between the trimmed V and J ends, which lost 0 bases and 4 bases, there was a span of 14 bases. Germline loops: CDR1 GTSNPN, CDR2 SVGIG (reference sequence). The CDR3 spans 15 residues. In DNA, the CDR3 is TGTGCCTGGAGTGTTGGTCTAGTATCGGCAGATACGCAGTATTTT. Its translation: CAWSVGLVSADTQYF.

This clone appeared a few times. The chain employs TRBV18 and TRBJ1-2, with D perhaps TRBD1 (6 bases). V lost 2 bases and J lost 7, with 17 bases in between. The CDR3 length is 15 residues. Looked up from germline, CDR1 is KGHSH and CDR2 is LQKENI. CDR3 nucleotide sequence: TGTGCCAGCTCACCAGATCAGGGGATCTTGTCTGGCTACACCTTC. Translation: CASSPDQGILSGYTF.

This clone was detected once. The chain employs TRBV7-8 and TRBJ2-1, with TRBD1 matching 7 bases. This CDR3 comprises 13 residues. V lost 2 bases, J lost 14 bases, and 9 bases stayed unmatched. The germline gives CDR1 SGHVS, CDR2 FQNEAQ. The CDR3: CASSLSGSGTEFF. As DNA, the CDR3 is TGTGCCAGCAGCTTATCGGGGTCCGGGACAGAGTTCTTC.

This chain links TRBV4-2 with TRBJ2-1; TRBD2 matches at 7 bases. The CDR3 spans 15 residues. Germline values: CDR1 LGHNA, CDR2 YNFKEQ. The ends lost 8 bases at V and 9 bases at J; junction bases unmatched: 16. The CDR3 here is CASRISTGGSPEQFF. The CDR3 DNA reads TGTGCCAGCCGCATTTCAACGGGAGGAAGTCCTGAGCAGTTCTTC.

V gene TRBV5-1 combines with J gene TRBJ2-1; 11 nucleotides agree with TRBD1. V dropped 2 bases and J dropped 6; count of bases not matched to a gene: 4. CDR3 length: 15 amino acids. Germline lookup yields CDR1 SGHRS and CDR2 YFSETQ. The CDR3 spells CASSLGQGAANEQFF. In DNA form, the CDR3 reads TGCGCCAGCAGCTTAGGACAGGGGGCGGCCAATGAGCAGTTCTTC.

The J gene is TRBJ2-1, the V gene TRBV29-1; 7 nucleotides line up with TRBD1. CDR3 size: 17 residues. V shed 5 bases and J 0 bases; nucleotides not matched to a gene: 13. Per the germline V gene, CDR1 is SQVTM and CDR2 is ANQGSEA. The DNA of the CDR3 is TGCAGCGTTCGCTGGAGTTTACAGGGGACCTCCTACAATGAGCAGTTCTTC. As protein: CSVRWSLQGTSYNEQFF.

The J gene is TRBJ1-4, the V gene TRBV7-8; no firm D call. The CDR3 extends over 15 amino acids. Trimming removed 1 base at V and 4 bases at J, with 10 bases between. The germline V gene encodes CDR1 SGHVS and CDR2 FQNEAQ. CDR3 DNA sequence: TGTGCCAGCAGCTTAGGTCAGCGGCTTAATGAAAAACTGTTTTTT. Residues: CASSLGQRLNEKLFF.